Listed here are 17 T cell receptor beta chains from one sample, sequenced in a study of beta chain features in type 1 diabetes. Study findings and constraints: There was a moderate but significant shortening of TCRB CDR3s in all four CD4+ subsets of Type 1 diabetes patients.

Every bit of the isolated RNA underwent reverse transcription, so sequencing read expressed TCRB transcripts. Data came from immunoSEQ multiplex PCR; TCRdb stores just in-frame clones and leaves some out. The table records some 660,000 clones, roughly an eighth of them present only once. Antigens for these TCRs are unknown. Sequenced: naive CD4+ T cells from blood. These TCRs come from a young man with type 1 diabetes.

The table lists this clone with a few counts. This chain links TRBV5-1 with TRBJ1-2; D gene unclear. V was clipped by 4 bases and J by 6 bases, with 16 bases between them. This CDR3 spans 14 amino acids. Germline values: CDR1 SGHRS, CDR2 YFSETQ. The CDR3 DNA reads as TGCGCCAGCAGCCCCGGGTCCGTACTTGATGGCTACACCTTC. This encodes CASSPGSVLDGYTF.

The CDR3: CASSQGTGMDEQFF. In DNA form, the CDR3 reads TGTGCCAGCAGCCAAGGTACGGGGATGGATGAGCAGTTCTTC. V and J are TRBV4-2 and TRBJ2-1, with TRBD2 as a possible D gene (5 bases). The V gene's germline CDR1 is LGHNA and CDR2 YNFKEQ. V lost 1 base, J lost 8 bases, and 12 bases lay in between. The CDR3 sequence is 14 residues long.

The V and J genes are TRBV27 and TRBJ2-7; TRBD1 might be the D (5 bases). This CDR3 is built from 16 residues. Germline-derived CDR1 and CDR2 are MNHEY and SMNVEV (reference sequence). The ends were cut back, 2 bases at V and 3 bases at J, with 17 bases in the middle. Written as DNA, the CDR3 is TGTGCCAGCAGTTTAAACGTTCCGTGGCAGGGCTACGAGCAGTACTTC. Its translation is CASSLNVPWQGYEQYF.

The sample holds a few counts of this clone. CDR3 loop: CASSLSRLAGAHEQYF. Here the CDR3 DNA reads TGTGCCAGCAGCTTATCCCGACTAGCGGGGGCCCACGAGCAGTACTTC. The V gene is TRBV7-8, the J gene TRBJ2-7; 12 bases are a match to TRBD2. The V gene end was trimmed by 2 bases and the J gene end by 5 bases; junction bases not matched to a gene: 7. The CDR3 has 16 residues. The germline CDR1 and CDR2 sequences are SGHVS and FQNEAQ.

CDR3 in DNA: TGTGCCAGCACCCTAACAGTTCAAGAGACCCAGTACTTC. Its translation: CASTLTVQETQYF. This chain joins TRBV11-2 and TRBJ2-5; D is unresolved. The CDR3 runs to 13 residues. Germline V gene sequence: CDR1 SGHAT, CDR2 FQNNGV. Trimming pared 7 bases from V and 2 bases from J, leaving 11 bases between.

The V gene is TRBV11-2, the J gene TRBJ1-1; perhaps TRBD1 as D (5 bases). V was pared by 6 bases and J by 0 bases, with 14 bases between. The V gene's germline CDR1 is SGHAT and CDR2 FQNNGV. CDR3 length: 15 residues. CDR3 in amino acids: CASRDYTGLNTEAFF. The CDR3 DNA reads TGTGCCAGCAGAGATTATACAGGCTTGAACACTGAAGCTTTCTTT.

This clone came up a few times. The chain has TRBV12-5 and TRBJ2-5; 9 bases agree with TRBD1. CDR1 is LGHNT, CDR2 FRNRAP, per germline. This CDR3 has 15 residues. The ends lost 7 bases at V and 5 bases at J; junction bases unmatched: 11. In DNA form, the CDR3 reads TGTGCTAGTGACGCCGGGACAGGGAACGTGGAGACCCAGTACTTC. Translation: CASDAGTGNVETQYF.

The J gene is TRBJ2-1, the V gene TRBV6-5; 10 bases are shared with TRBD2. Germline values: CDR1 MNHEY, CDR2 SVGAGI. V lost 6 bases, J lost 9 bases, and 11 bases stayed unmatched. This CDR3 is built from 15 residues. Here the CDR3 DNA reads TGTGCCAGCAGCCAGAGCGGGAGGGCCAGGGGTGAGCAGTTCTTC. It codes for CASSQSGRARGEQFF.

This sequence joins TRBV7-2 and TRBJ2-3; the match to TRBD2 covers 9 bases. V shed 2 bases, J shed 4 bases, and the junction held 10 bases outside the gene matches. Germline values: CDR1 SGHTA, CDR2 FQGNSA. This CDR3 contains 17 residues. CDR3 bases: TGTGCCAGCAGCTTACAACCGGGACTAGCAAACCCAGATACGCAGTATTTT. This encodes CASSLQPGLANPDTQYF.

The chain employs TRBV2 and TRBJ2-2; D call uncertain. The CDR3 is 14 residues long. The ends were cut back, 2 bases at V and 4 bases at J, with 8 bases in the middle. Germline V gene sequence: CDR1 SNHLY, CDR2 FYNNEI. In DNA, the CDR3 is TGTGCCAGCAGTGAACGGCTAGGCACCGGGGAGCTGTTTTTT. This gives the protein CASSERLGTGELFF.

The V gene is TRBV29-1, the J gene TRBJ2-7; a possible D gene is TRBD1 (8 bases). This CDR3 region has 14 residues. Deletions cut 4 bases from V and 2 bases from J, with 15 bases between. Germline CDR1 reads SQVTM; CDR2 reads ANQGSEA. The CDR3, as DNA: TGCAGCGTTGGACTTACAGGGGGGGCCTACGAGCAGTACTTC. This translates into CSVGLTGGAYEQYF.

The chain combines TRBV29-1 with TRBJ2-3; D gene unclear. Germline CDR1 is SQVTM and CDR2 is ANQGSEA. Trimming stripped 4 bases from V and 2 bases from J, with 4 bases between. This CDR3 contains 11 residues. CDR3 sequence reads: CSVGTTDTQYF. The CDR3 DNA follows: TGCAGCGTTGGGACCACAGATACGCAGTATTTT.

This clone came up a few times. V is TRBV9 and J is TRBJ2-5, with 7 bases identical to TRBD2. Germline V gene lookup returns CDR1 SGDLS and CDR2 YYNGEE. The CDR3 contains 14 residues. The V and J ends lost 0 bases and 5 bases, in that order; junction bases with no gene match: 4. The CDR3: CASSVGLAVETQYF. Here the CDR3 DNA reads TGTGCCAGCAGCGTAGGGCTAGCGGTGGAGACCCAGTACTTC.

The CDR3 is CASSYSIFRGYNEQFF. CDR3 nucleotide sequence: TGTGCCAGCAGTTACTCGATTTTCAGGGGCTACAATGAGCAGTTCTTC. The chain has TRBV6-5 and TRBJ2-1, with a weak D call TRBD1 (6 bases). The CDR3 loop spans 16 amino acids. Germline V gene data show CDR1 as MNHEY and CDR2 as SVGAGI. Trimming left V 0 bases short and J 3 bases short, with 12 bases between.

A word on this clone: Additional DNA sequences in this sample encode the identical CDR3. The J gene is TRBJ1-1, the V gene TRBV29-1; TRBD1 might be the D (5 bases). The CDR3 totals 13 residues. V was shortened by 4 bases and J by 1 base, with 10 bases between the two germline ends. Germline CDR1 is SQVTM and CDR2 is ANQGSEA. CDR3 amino acids: CSVVSGTNTEAFF. The CDR3 coding sequence is TGCAGCGTTGTTTCCGGGACGAACACTGAAGCTTTCTTT.

This clone was counted only a few times. V usage is TRBV5-1 and J usage is TRBJ2-3; 8 nucleotides line up with TRBD2. The CDR3 runs to 15 residues. Trimming at V came to 4 bases and at J to 5 bases, leaving 9 bases not matched to a gene. From germline, CDR1 is SGHRS and CDR2 YFSETQ. The CDR3 spells CASSVAGPKGDTQYF. The CDR3 coding sequence is TGCGCCAGCAGCGTAGCGGGACCCAAGGGAGATACGCAGTATTTT.

This chain links TRBV6-1 with TRBJ2-2; TRBD1 matches 7 bases. V lost 3 bases, J lost 2 bases, and 6 bases stayed unmatched. The CDR3 consists of 16 residues. Germline values: CDR1 MNHNS, CDR2 SASEGT. CDR3 sequence: CASSDRGRINTGELFF. Written as DNA, the CDR3 is TGTGCCAGCAGTGATAGGGGGCGGATTAACACCGGGGAGCTGTTTTTT.